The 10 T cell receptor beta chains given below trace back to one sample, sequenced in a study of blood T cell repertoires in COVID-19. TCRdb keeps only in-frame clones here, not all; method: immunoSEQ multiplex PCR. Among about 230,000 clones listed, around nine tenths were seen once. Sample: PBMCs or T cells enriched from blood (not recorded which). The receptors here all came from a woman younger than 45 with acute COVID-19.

In nucleotides, the CDR3 is TGCGCCAGCAGCCAAGATCTCGCGGGCGGTTCCTACGAGCAGTACTTC. This translates into CASSQDLAGGSYEQYF. J is TRBJ2-7 and V is TRBV4-3; tentatively, D is TRBD2 (5 bases). There are 16 residues in the CDR3. The V end was cut by 0 bases, the J end by 1 base, with 13 bases between. Germline V gives CDR1 LGHNA, CDR2 YSLEER.

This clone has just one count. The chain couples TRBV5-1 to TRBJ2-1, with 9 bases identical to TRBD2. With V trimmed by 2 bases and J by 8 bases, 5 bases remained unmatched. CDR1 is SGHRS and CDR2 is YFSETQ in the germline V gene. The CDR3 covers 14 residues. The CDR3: CASSLVGGRDEQFF. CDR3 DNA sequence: TGCGCCAGCAGCTTAGTAGGCGGGAGGGATGAGCAGTTCTTC.

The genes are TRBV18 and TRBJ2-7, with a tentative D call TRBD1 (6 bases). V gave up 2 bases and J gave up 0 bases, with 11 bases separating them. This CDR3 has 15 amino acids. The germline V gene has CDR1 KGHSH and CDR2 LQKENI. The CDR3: CASSPDRTSSYEQYF. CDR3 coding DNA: TGTGCCAGCTCACCAGACAGGACGAGCTCCTACGAGCAGTACTTC.

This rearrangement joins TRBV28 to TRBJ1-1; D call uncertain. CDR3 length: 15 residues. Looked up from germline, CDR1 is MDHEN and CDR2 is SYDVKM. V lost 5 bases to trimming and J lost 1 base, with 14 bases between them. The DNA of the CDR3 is TGTGCCAGCAGTCTCGAACAGTCTGGGAACACTGAAGCTTTCTTT. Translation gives CASSLEQSGNTEAFF.

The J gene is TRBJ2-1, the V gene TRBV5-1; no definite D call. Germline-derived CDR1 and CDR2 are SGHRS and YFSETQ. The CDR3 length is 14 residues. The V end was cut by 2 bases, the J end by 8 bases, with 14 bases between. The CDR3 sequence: CASSLAKQLDEQFF. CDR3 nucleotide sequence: TGCGCCAGCAGCTTAGCGAAACAACTGGATGAGCAGTTCTTC.

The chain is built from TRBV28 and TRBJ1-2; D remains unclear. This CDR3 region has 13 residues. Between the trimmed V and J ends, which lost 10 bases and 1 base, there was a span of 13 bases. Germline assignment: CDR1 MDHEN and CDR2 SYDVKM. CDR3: CATEPRSNYGYTF. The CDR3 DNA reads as TGTGCCACCGAACCGAGAAGTAACTATGGCTACACCTTC.

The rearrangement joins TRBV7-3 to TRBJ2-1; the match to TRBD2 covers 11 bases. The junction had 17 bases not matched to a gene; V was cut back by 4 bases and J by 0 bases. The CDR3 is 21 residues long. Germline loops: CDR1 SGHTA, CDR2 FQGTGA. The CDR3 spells CASSSPTQKLAGALSYNEQFF. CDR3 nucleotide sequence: TGTGCCAGCAGCTCTCCAACCCAAAAACTAGCGGGGGCCCTCTCCTACAATGAGCAGTTCTTC.

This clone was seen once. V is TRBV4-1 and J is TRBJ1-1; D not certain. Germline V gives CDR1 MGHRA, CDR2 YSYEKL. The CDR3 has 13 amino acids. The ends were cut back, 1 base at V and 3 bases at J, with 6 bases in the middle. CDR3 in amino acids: CASSQVGDTEAFF. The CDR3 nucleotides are TGCGCCAGCAGCCAAGTCGGGGACACTGAAGCTTTCTTT.

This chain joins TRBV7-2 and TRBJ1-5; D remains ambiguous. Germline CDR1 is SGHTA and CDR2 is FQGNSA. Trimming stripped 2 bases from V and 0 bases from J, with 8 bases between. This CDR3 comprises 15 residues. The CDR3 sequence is CASSLSGTSNQPQHF. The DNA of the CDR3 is TGTGCCAGCAGCTTAAGCGGCACTAGCAATCAGCCCCAGCATTTT. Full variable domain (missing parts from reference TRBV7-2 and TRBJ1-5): GAGVSQSPSNKVTEKGKDVELRCDPISGHTALYWYRQSLGQGLEFLIYFQGNSAPDKSGLPSDRFSAERTGGSVSTLTIQRTQQEDSAVYLCASSLSGTSNQPQHFGDGTRLSIL.

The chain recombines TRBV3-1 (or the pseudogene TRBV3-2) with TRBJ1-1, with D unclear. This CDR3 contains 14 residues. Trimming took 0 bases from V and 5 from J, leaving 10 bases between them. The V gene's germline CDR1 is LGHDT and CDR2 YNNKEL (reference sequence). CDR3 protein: CASSQDSRRTEAFF. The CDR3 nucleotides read TGTGCCAGCAGCCAAGATAGTAGGAGAACTGAAGCTTTCTTT.